This T cell receptor (beta chain) came from a study of response to subunit inactivated influenza vaccine. Study conclusions and caveats: Authors proposed each seasonal influenza vaccination draws in few new T cells.

MiXCR, applied by TCRdb to the RT-PCR reads, yields one record per CDR3 protein. In the table there are hundreds of thousands of distinct CDR3 sequences, approximately 15% of which are singletons. This clonotype was counted between two and nine times. The antigen is undetermined. V was clipped by 5 bases and J by 3 bases; unmatched bases: 4. CDR3 length: 14 amino acids. The V and J genes are TRBV12-3 or TRBV12-4 and TRBJ2-5, with 9 nucleotides matching TRBD1. The sample in question was PBMCs from blood, obtained 14 to 15 days before vaccination. The clonotype was recovered from a man aged 50 to 60 who received an inactivated influenza vaccine. The CDR3 DNA reads as TGTGCCAGCAGTGGGGACAGGGAGAAAGAGACCCAGTACTTC. Translated, it gives CASSGDREKETQYF.